The clone carrying this T cell receptor beta chain was observed many times. Its antigen is undetermined. This record comes from a study of T cells in Graves' hyperthyroidism and ophthalmopathy. Whole-study findings and limits: Ophthalmopathy, which appeared later, was predicted by the model a median 6.5 months before onset. Ophthalmopathy stood apart from stable hyperthyroidism in a 13 V-J model.

V lost 1 base to trimming and J lost 8 bases; unmatched junction nucleotides: 7. Germline loops: CDR1 PRHDT, CDR2 FYEKMQ (reference sequence). The CDR3 consists of 15 residues. TCR beta CDR3 regions were amplified from RNA. The primer set for the first-round RT-PCR of the TCR CDR3 was HTBI. TCRdb reanalysed the multiplex PCR reads using MiXCR and keeps one entry per CDR3 protein. This table has about 620,000 distinct CDR3 sequences, roughly 17% appearing once. The V call is TRBV13, the J call TRBJ2-1; 8 nucleotides match TRBD2. This TCR was recovered from a woman aged 25 to 39 with Graves' hyperthyroidism. Sequencing input: blood. The CDR3 region is CASSLDGRAFDEQFF. The DNA of the CDR3 is TGTGCCAGCAGCTTAGACGGGAGGGCCTTTGATGAGCAGTTCTTC.